This T cell receptor (beta chain) derives from a study of T cell responses to AZD1222 COVID-19 vaccine. The CDR3 loop spans 15 amino acids. CDR1 and CDR2 (germline): MNHEY, SMNVEV (reference sequence). Trimming left V 8 bases short and J 4 bases short, with 21 bases between. Data came from immunoSEQ multiplex PCR; TCRdb stores just in-frame clones and leaves some out. The sample yields about 140,000 clones, around 90% seen once. This specimen was peripheral blood, taken on day 0 of AZD1222 vaccination. The clonotype originates from an adult in good health. The chain combines TRBV27 with TRBJ2-7; D is unresolved. The CDR3 DNA reads TGTGCCAGCTCTCCCCAGAGCCCGTCCCCTTACGAGCAGTACTTC. Protein sequence: CASSPQSPSPYEQYF.